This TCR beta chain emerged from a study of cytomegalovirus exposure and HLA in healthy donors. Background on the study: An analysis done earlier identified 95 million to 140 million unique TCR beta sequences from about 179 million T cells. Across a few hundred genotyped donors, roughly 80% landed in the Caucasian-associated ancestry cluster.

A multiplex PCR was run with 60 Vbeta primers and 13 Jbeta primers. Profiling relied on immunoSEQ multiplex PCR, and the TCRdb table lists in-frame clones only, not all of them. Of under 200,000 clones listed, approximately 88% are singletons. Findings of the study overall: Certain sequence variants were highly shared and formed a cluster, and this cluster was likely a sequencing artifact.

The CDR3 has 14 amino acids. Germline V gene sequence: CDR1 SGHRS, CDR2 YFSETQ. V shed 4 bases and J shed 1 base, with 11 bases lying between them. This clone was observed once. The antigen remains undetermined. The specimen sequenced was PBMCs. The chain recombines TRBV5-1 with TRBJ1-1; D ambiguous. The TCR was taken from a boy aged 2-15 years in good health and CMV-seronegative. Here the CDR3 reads CASSHGLQNTEAFF. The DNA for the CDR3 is TGCGCCAGCAGCCACGGACTTCAGAACACTGAAGCTTTCTTT. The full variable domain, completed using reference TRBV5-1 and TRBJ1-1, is KAGVTQTPRYLIKTRGQQVTLSCSPISGHRSVSWYQQTPGQGLQFLFEYFSETQRNKGNFPGRFSGRQFSNSRSEMNVSTLELGDSALYLCASSHGLQNTEAFFGQGTRLTVV.